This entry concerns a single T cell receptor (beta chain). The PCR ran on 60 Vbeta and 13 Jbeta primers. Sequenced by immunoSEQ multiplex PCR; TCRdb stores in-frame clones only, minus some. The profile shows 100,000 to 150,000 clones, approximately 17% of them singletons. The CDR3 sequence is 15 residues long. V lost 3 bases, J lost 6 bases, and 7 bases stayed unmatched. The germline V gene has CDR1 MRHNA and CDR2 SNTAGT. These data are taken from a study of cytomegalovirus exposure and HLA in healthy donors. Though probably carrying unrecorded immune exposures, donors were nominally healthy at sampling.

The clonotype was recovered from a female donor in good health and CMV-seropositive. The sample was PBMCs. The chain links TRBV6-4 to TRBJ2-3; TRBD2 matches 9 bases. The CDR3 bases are TGTGCCAGCAGTGAAGGGGGACTAGCATTGGATACGCAGTATTTT. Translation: CASSEGGLALDTQYF.